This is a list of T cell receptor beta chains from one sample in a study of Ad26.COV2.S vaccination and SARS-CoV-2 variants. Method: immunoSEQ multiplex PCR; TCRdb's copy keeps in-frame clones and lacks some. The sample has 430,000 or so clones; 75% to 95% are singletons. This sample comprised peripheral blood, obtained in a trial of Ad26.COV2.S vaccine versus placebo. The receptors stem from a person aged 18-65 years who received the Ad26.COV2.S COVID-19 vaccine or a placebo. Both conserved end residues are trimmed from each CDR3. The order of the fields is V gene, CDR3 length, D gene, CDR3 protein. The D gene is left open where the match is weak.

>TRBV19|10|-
ACSEHTGELF
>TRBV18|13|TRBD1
ASSPSGDRLTEAF
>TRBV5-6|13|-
ASSPYGSFYNEQF
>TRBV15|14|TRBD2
ATSGTSGRSTDTQY
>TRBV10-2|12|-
ASSGDWGTDTQY
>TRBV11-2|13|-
ASSLGGYRNQPQH
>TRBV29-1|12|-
SVSKSDFPYEQY
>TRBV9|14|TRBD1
ASSIPGRDRGETQY
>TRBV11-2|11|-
ASSPAGFYGYT
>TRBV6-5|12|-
ASSYGGFSEKLF
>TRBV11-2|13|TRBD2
ASSLWDYATDTQY
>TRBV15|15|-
ATSRSFSGNSQETQY
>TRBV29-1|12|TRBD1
SVEGGQGVYEQY
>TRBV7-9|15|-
ASSPDAGTYTNYGYT
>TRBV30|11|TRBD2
AWAGGLTDTQY
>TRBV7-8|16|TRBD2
ASSFFDGSGRPYNEQF
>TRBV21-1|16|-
ASSKVVGQGNMNTEAF
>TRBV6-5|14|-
ASSYSSRGNGYEQY
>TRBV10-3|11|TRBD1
AIGQGNSYEQY
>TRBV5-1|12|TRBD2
ASFSGRSTDTQY
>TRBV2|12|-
ASTRGVGTGELF
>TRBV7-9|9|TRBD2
ASSLGGSRF
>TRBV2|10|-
AGGGFNEKLF
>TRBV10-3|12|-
AISDPGTAYEQY
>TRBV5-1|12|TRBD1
ASSLMTGGTEAF
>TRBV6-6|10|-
ASSRQENEQY
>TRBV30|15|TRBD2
AWSVGSGRAVQETQY
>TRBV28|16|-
ASSPWEQTPQNTGELF
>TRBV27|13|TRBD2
ASSLRTSGYNEQF
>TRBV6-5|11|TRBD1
ASSPGTGFDYT
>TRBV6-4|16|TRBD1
ASSGPDTGVSSYNEQF
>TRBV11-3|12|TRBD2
ASSPGLAPGELF
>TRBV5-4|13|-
ASSLDGGPTDTQY